Listed here are 19 T cell receptor beta chains from one sample, sequenced in a study of shared clonotypes between healthy human individuals. Repertoires were generated with immunoSEQ multiplex PCR, while TCRdb's copy carries only in-frame clones and drops some. This sample has some 530,000 clones, with roughly 80% found just once. Sequencing input: PBMCs. Receptor source: a woman aged 40 to 50 in good health. Some clones in this sample may be carry-over from other donors' samples.

The V gene is TRBV4-1, the J gene TRBJ2-7; D is unresolved. CDR3 length equals 13 residues. Germline lookup yields CDR1 MGHRA and CDR2 YSYEKL. V was cut by 1 base and J by 4 bases, with 8 bases left in between. The CDR3 spells CASSQGNQYEQYF. The CDR3 DNA follows: TGCGCCAGCAGCCAAGGGAACCAATACGAGCAGTACTTC.

The V call is TRBV4-1, the J call TRBJ1-5; 8 bases fit TRBD1. J gave up 0 bases and V 2 bases, and 9 bases lay outside the gene matches. Looked up from germline, CDR1 is MGHRA and CDR2 is YSYEKL. The CDR3 covers 18 residues. The CDR3 DNA reads as TGCGCCAGCAGCCAATCCCCGGGACAGGCTAATAGCAATCAGCCCCAGCATTTT. Translation: CASSQSPGQANSNQPQHF.

The sample holds one count of this clone. The genes are TRBV7-3 and TRBJ2-6, with D unclear. Germline lookup yields CDR1 SGHTA and CDR2 FQGTGA. The CDR3 contains 16 residues. V lost 0 bases and J 1 base, leaving 7 bases between the germline ends. The CDR3 DNA reads as TGTGCCAGCAGCTTAACAGGGCAGTCTGGGGCCAACGTCCTGACTTTC. It yields the protein CASSLTGQSGANVLTF.

The chain uses TRBV19 and TRBJ1-5, with TRBD1 identical over 9 bases. CDR3 length: 16 residues. Looked up from germline, CDR1 is LNHDA and CDR2 is SQIVND (reference sequence). V lost 3 bases to trimming and J lost 0 bases; unmatched junction nucleotides: 3. The CDR3 is CASSIRTGVSNQPQHF. CDR3 nucleotides: TGTGCCAGTAGTATCCGGACAGGGGTTAGCAATCAGCCCCAGCATTTT. Variable domain in full (rest from reference TRBV19 and TRBJ1-5): DGGITQSPKYLFRKEGQNVTLSCEQNLNHDAMYWYRQDPGQGLRLIYYSQIVNDFQKGDIAEGYSVSREKKESFPLTVTSAQKNPTAFYLCASSIRTGVSNQPQHFGDGTRLSIL.

V gene TRBV11-2 combines with J gene TRBJ2-1; 8 bases are shared with TRBD1. The CDR3 has 16 amino acids. Losses at the gene ends were 5 bases for V and 4 bases for J; bases not matched to a gene: 10. Germline CDR1 and CDR2: SGHAT and FQNNGV. The chain's CDR3 is CASSLRRGTGYNEQFF. The CDR3 nucleotides read TGTGCCAGCAGCCTTCGCCGAGGGACAGGATACAATGAGCAGTTCTTC. The full variable domain, rest sourced from reference TRBV11-2 and TRBJ2-1, is EAGVAQSPRYKIIEKRQSVAFWCNPISGHATLYWYQQILGQGPKLLIQFQNNGVVDDSQLPKDRFSAERLKGVDSTLKIQPAKLEDSAVYLCASSLRRGTGYNEQFFGPGTRLTVL.

This sequence joins TRBV2 and TRBJ2-1; D is unclear. The germline V and J ends were trimmed by 1 base and 10 bases, with 5 bases remaining between them. Germline V gene lookup returns CDR1 SNHLY and CDR2 FYNNEI. The CDR3 is made up of 11 amino acids. CDR3 sequence (DNA): TGTGCCAGCAGTGAAGTTAGCGAGCAGTTCTTC. Its translation is CASSEVSEQFF. Variable domain in full (rest from reference TRBV2 and TRBJ2-1): EPEVTQTPSHQVTQMGQEVILRCVPISNHLYFYWYRQILGQKVEFLVSFYNNEISEKSEIFDDQFSVERPDGSNFTLKIRSTKLEDSAMYFCASSEVSEQFFGPGTRLTVL.

This chain joins TRBV27 and TRBJ1-2; D uncertain. Germline-derived CDR1 and CDR2 are MNHEY and SMNVEV (reference sequence). CDR3 length: 14 amino acids. The V and J ends lost 6 bases and 3 bases respectively, with 14 bases between them. The CDR3 DNA follows: TGTGCCAGCAGATCGCTGGAGAGGGACTATGGCTACACCTTC. The encoded protein is CASRSLERDYGYTF.

The chain links TRBV12-5 to TRBJ1-5; 11 bases fit TRBD1. This CDR3 has 15 amino acids. CDR1 LGHNT and CDR2 FRNRAP come from the germline V gene. The V gene end was trimmed by 5 bases and the J gene end by 6 bases; junction bases not matched to a gene: 6. CDR3 region: CASGEGTGGTQPQHF. CDR3 DNA sequence: TGTGCTAGTGGTGAAGGGACAGGGGGAACTCAGCCCCAGCATTTT.

The table lists this clone with a count of one. This likely stems from a read error, as it lies one base from a far larger clone. This sample includes further DNA sequences coding for the same CDR3. The rearrangement uses TRBV4-2 and TRBJ1-2; D is ambiguous. Per the germline V gene, CDR1 is LGHNA and CDR2 is YNFKEQ. The CDR3 is 14 amino acids. The CDR3 nucleotides are TGTGCCAGCAGCCAAGTATCTGGTTCCCACGGCTACACCTTT. Its translation is CASSQVSGSHGYTF.

To note about this clone: A far larger clone lies a single base away; this is likely a read error. This chain links TRBV5-1 with TRBJ2-1, with D possibly matching TRBD1 (6 bases). This CDR3 spans 16 amino acids. In germline, CDR1 is SGHRS, CDR2 YFSETQ. V lost 0 bases and J lost 0, with 10 bases in between. The CDR3 protein is CASSLAGTYSYNEQFF. Here the CDR3 DNA reads TGCGCCAGCAGCTTGGCCGGGACATACTCCTACAATGAGCAGTTCTTC.

Notes on this clone: A much larger clone lies one base from this, so it may be a read error. This CDR3 is also generated by other DNA sequences in the sample. V is TRBV5-6 and J is TRBJ2-2; D gene ambiguous. The CDR3 sequence is 13 residues long. Trimming shortened V by 5 bases and J by 8 bases, and 13 bases separated the two germline ends. Germline CDR1 and CDR2: SGHDT and YYEEEE. CDR3: CASSTQLAGELFF. As DNA, the CDR3 is TGTGCCAGCAGTACACAGCTGGCAGGGGAGCTGTTTTTT.

Worth noting for this clone: A far bigger clonotype differs at one base, so this is likely a read error. This sequence joins TRBV28 and TRBJ1-1, with D possibly matching TRBD1 (6 bases). V lost 5 bases and J 6 bases, leaving 19 bases between the germline ends. Germline V CDR1 and CDR2: MDHEN, SYDVKM. The CDR3 is made up of 15 amino acids. The CDR3 is CASSPYDRRNAEAFF. The CDR3 bases are TGTGCCAGCAGTCCCTACGACAGGAGAAACGCTGAAGCTTTCTTT. The full variable domain, completed using reference TRBV28 and TRBJ1-1, is DVKVTQSSRYLVKRTGEKVFLECVQDMDHENMFWYRQDPGLGLRLIYFSYDVKMKEKGDIPEGYSVSREKKERFSLILESASTNQTSMYLCASSPYDRRNAEAFFGQGTRLTVV.

Comment on this clone: This sequence is one base from a far larger clone and is likely a read error. J is TRBJ1-2 and V is TRBV29-1; no definite D call. V was clipped by 7 bases and J by 3 bases, with 15 bases between them. Germline CDR1 and CDR2: SQVTM and ANQGSEA. The CDR3 extends over 13 amino acids. As DNA, the CDR3 is TGCAGCGCATACAGACAAACTGACTATGGCTACACCTTC. Encoded protein: CSAYRQTDYGYTF.

This clone was counted once. The gene calls are TRBV15 and TRBJ2-1; a weak D match, TRBD2 (6 bases). Germline V gene sequence: CDR1 LNHNV, CDR2 YYDKDF (reference sequence). CDR3 length: 14 amino acids. V dropped 1 base and J dropped 14 bases, with 18 bases sitting between them. The CDR3 DNA reads as TGTGCCACCAGCAGAGTGAGGGACTCCCCGGGGAAGTTCTTC. Protein: CATSRVRDSPGKFF.

The chain employs TRBV6-1 and TRBJ2-7; D ambiguous. From germline, CDR1 is MNHNS and CDR2 SASEGT. This CDR3 has 13 residues. V was trimmed by 7 bases and J by 7 bases, leaving 17 bases between them. Here the CDR3 reads CASMEGLEWEQYF. Written as DNA, the CDR3 is TGTGCCAGCATGGAAGGCCTCGAATGGGAGCAGTACTTC.

The rearrangement links TRBV7-9 to TRBJ2-1; 8 bases agree with TRBD2. The CDR3 is 15 residues long. V was clipped by 3 bases and J by 5 bases; unmatched bases: 6. Germline V gene lookup returns CDR1 SEHNR and CDR2 FQNEAQ (reference sequence). CDR3: CASSLPGLVDNEQFF. CDR3 sequence (DNA): TGTGCCAGCAGCTTGCCGGGACTAGTAGACAATGAGCAGTTCTTC.

This clone was detected only once. With only one base between it and a far larger clone, this is likely a read error. This rearrangement joins TRBV6-6 to TRBJ2-7, with 7 bases aligning to TRBD1. V lost 6 bases, J lost 2 bases, and 7 bases stayed unmatched. The CDR3 extends over 14 amino acids. Germline V CDR1 and CDR2: MNHNY, SVGAGI (reference sequence). The CDR3 loop reads CASRSGTVPYEQYF. CDR3 nucleotide sequence: TGTGCCAGCAGGTCCGGGACAGTCCCCTACGAGCAGTACTTC.

The V and J genes are TRBV7-2 and TRBJ2-1, with D maybe TRBD2 (6 bases). There are 18 residues in the CDR3. The germline V gene encodes CDR1 SGHTA and CDR2 FQGNSA. Trimming removed 5 bases from V and 6 bases from J, with 26 bases in between. CDR3 bases: TGTGCCAGCAGCGAGCTTGGTAGCGGACCGTACCGGCGCAATGAGCAGTTCTTC. This translates into CASSELGSGPYRRNEQFF.

CDR3 bases: TGCAGCGTTGAAAATGGAGGTGGGGGGGACGAGCAGTACTTC. Translating it yields CSVENGGGGDEQYF. The V call is TRBV29-1, the J call TRBJ2-5, with 7 bases aligning to TRBD2. TRBJ2-7 matches the DNA end more closely, so the J call is doubtful. This CDR3 contains 14 residues. Germline V gene sequence: CDR1 SQVTM, CDR2 ANQGSEA.